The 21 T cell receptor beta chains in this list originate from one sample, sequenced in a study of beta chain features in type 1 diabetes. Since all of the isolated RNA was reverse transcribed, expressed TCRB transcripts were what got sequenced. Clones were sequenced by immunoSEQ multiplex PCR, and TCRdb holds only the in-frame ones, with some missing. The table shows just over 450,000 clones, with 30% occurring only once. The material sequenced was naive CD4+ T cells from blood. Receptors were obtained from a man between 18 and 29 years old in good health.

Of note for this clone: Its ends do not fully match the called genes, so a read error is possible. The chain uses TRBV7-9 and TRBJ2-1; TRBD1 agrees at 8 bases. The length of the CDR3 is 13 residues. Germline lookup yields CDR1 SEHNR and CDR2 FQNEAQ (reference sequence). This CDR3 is CASSLAGGGEQFF. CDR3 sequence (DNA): TGTGCTAGCAGCCTTGCAGGGGGCGGTGAGCAGTTCTTC. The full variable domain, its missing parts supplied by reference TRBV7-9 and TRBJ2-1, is DTGVSQNPRHKITKRGQNVTFRCDPISEHNRLYWYRQTLGQGPEFLTYFQNEAQLEKSRLLSDRFSAERPKGSFSTLEIQRTEQGDSAMYLCASSLAGGGEQFFGPGTRLTVL.

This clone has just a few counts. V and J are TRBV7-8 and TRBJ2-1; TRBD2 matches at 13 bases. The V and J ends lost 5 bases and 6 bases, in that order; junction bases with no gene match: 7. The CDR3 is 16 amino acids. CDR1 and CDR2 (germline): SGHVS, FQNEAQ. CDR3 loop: CASSLKRLAGGNEQFF. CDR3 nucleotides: TGTGCCAGCAGCCTAAAGAGACTAGCGGGAGGCAATGAGCAGTTCTTC.

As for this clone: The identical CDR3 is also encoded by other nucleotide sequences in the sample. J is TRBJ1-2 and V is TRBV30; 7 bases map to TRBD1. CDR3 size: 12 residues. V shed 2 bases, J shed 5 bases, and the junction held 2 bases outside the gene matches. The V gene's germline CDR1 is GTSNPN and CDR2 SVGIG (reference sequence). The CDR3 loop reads CAWSSGGYGYTF. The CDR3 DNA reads TGTGCCTGGAGTTCAGGGGGTTATGGCTACACCTTC.

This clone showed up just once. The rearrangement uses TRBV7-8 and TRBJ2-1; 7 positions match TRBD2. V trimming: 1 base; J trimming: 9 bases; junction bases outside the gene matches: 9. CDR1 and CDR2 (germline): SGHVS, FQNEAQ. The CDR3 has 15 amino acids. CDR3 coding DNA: TGTGCCAGCAGCTTAGAAGCGGGGCGGGAGCTTGAGCAGTTCTTC. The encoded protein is CASSLEAGRELEQFF. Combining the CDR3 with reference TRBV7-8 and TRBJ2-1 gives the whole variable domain GAGVSQSPRYKVAKRGQDVALRCDPISGHVSLFWYQQALGQGPEFLTYFQNEAQLDKSGLPSDRFFAERPEGSVSTLKIQRTQQEDSAVYLCASSLEAGRELEQFFGPGTRLTVL.

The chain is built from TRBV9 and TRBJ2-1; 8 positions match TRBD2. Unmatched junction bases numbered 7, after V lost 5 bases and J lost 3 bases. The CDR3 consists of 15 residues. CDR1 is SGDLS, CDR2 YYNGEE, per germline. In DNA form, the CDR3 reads TGTGCCAGCAGTACCGGGAGGGCGGGCTACAATGAGCAGTTCTTC. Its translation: CASSTGRAGYNEQFF.

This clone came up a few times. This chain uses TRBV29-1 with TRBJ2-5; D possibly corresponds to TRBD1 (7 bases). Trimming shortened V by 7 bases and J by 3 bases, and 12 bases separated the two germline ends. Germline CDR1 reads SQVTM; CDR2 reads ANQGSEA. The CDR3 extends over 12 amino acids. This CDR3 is CSGGTAEETQYF. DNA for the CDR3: TGCAGCGGCGGGACAGCAGAAGAGACCCAGTACTTC. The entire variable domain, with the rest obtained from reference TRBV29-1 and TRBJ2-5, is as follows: SAVISQKPSRDICQRGTSLTIQCQVDSQVTMMFWYRQQPGQSLTLIATANQGSEATYESGFVIDKFPISRPNLTFSTLTVSNMSPEDSSIYLCSGGTAEETQYFGPGTRLLVL.

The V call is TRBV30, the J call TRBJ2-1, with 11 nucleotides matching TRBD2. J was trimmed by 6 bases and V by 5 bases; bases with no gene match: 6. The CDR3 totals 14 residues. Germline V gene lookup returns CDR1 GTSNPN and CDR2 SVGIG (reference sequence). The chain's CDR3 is CAWQLAGAPNEQFF. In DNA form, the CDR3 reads TGTGCCTGGCAACTAGCGGGAGCCCCCAATGAGCAGTTCTTC.

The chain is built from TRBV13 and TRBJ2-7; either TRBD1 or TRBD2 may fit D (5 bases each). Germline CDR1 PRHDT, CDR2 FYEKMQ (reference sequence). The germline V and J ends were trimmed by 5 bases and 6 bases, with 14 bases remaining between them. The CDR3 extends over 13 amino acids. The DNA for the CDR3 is TGTGCCAGCAGCCAAACCGGGACCACCGAGCAGTACTTC. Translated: CASSQTGTTEQYF.

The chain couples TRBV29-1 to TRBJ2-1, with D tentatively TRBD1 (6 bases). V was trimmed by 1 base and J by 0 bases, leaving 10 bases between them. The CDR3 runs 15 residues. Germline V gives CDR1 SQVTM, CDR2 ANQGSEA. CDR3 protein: CSVEGGRSSYNEQFF. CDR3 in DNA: TGCAGCGTTGAAGGGGGGCGGAGCTCCTACAATGAGCAGTTCTTC.

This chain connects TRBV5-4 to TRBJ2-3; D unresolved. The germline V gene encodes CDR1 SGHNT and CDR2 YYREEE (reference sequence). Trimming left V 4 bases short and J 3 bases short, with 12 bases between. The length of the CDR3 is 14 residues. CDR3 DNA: TGTGCCAGCAGCCCGACTCCTAGTACAGATACGCAGTATTTT. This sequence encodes CASSPTPSTDTQYF.

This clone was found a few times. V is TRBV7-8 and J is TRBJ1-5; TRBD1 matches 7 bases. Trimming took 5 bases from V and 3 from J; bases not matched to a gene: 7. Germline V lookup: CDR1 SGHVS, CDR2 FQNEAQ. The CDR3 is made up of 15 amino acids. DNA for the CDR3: TGTGCCAGCAGCGACTGGGACAGCCCCAATCAGCCCCAGCATTTT. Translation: CASSDWDSPNQPQHF.

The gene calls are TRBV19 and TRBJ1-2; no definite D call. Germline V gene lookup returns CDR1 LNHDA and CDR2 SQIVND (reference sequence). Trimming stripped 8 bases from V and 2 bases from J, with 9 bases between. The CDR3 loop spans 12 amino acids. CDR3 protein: CASDQYNYGYTF. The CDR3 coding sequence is TGTGCCAGTGACCAATACAACTATGGCTACACCTTC. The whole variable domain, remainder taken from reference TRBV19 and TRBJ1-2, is DGGITQSPKYLFRKEGQNVTLSCEQNLNHDAMYWYRQDPGQGLRLIYYSQIVNDFQKGDIAEGYSVSREKKESFPLTVTSAQKNPTAFYLCASDQYNYGYTFGSGTRLTVV.

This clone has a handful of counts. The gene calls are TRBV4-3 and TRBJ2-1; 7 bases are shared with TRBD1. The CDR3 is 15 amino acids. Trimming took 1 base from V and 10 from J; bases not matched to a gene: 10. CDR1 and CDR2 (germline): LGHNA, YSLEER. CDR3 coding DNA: TGCGCCAGCAGCCAAGTGGGGACAGACCCTCCGGAGCAGTTCTTC. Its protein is CASSQVGTDPPEQFF.

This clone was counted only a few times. The CDR3 DNA reads as TGTGCCAGCAGCTTCGAGCCCTACGAGCAGTACTTC. Translated, it gives CASSFEPYEQYF. The chain has TRBV11-2 and TRBJ2-7; D gene uncertain. There are 12 residues in the CDR3. V shed 3 bases and J shed 2 bases, with 5 bases lying between them. The germline V gene has CDR1 SGHAT and CDR2 FQNNGV.

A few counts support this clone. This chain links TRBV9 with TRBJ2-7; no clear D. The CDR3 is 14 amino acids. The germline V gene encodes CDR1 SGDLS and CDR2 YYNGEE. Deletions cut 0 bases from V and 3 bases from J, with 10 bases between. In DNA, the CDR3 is TGTGCCAGCAGCGTAGAGTTGGACGGCTACGAGCAGTACTTC. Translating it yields CASSVELDGYEQYF.

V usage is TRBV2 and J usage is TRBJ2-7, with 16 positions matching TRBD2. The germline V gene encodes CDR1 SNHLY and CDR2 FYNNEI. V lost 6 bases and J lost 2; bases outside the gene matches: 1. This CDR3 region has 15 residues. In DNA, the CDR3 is TGTGCCAGCAGGGGGACTAGCGGGAGGGCCTACGAGCAGTACTTC. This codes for CASRGTSGRAYEQYF.

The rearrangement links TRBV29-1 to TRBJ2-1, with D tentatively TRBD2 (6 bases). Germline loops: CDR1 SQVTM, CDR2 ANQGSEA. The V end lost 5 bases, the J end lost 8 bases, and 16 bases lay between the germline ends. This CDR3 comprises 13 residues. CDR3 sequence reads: CSVLRETIDEQFF. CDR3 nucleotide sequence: TGCAGCGTTCTCCGGGAGACTATCGATGAGCAGTTCTTC.

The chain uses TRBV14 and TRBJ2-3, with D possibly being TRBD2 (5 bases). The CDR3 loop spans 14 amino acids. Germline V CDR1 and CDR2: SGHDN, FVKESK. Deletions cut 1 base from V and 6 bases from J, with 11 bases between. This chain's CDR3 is CASSQGGVEDTQYF. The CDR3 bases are TGTGCCAGCAGCCAAGGGGGAGTAGAGGATACGCAGTATTTT.

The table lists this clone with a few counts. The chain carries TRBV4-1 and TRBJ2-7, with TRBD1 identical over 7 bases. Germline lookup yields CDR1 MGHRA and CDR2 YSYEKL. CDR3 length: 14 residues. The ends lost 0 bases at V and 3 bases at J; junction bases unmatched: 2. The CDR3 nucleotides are TGCGCCAGCAGCCAAGAAGGGACAGTCTACGAGCAGTACTTC. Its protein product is CASSQEGTVYEQYF.

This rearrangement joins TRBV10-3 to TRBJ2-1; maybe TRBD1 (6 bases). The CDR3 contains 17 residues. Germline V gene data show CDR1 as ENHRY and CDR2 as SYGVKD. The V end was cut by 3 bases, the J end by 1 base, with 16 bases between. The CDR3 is CAISDSTGSSSYNEQFF. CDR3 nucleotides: TGTGCCATCAGTGACTCCACAGGGTCTAGTTCCTACAATGAGCAGTTCTTC.

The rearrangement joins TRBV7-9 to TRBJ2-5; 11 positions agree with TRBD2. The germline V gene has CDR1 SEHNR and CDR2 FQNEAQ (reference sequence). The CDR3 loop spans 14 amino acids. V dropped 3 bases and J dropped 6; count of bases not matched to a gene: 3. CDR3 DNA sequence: TGTGCCAGCAGCTTTGGACTAGCGGGCCAGACCCAGTACTTC. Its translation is CASSFGLAGQTQYF. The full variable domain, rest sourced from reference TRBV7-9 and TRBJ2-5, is DTGVSQNPRHKITKRGQNVTFRCDPISEHNRLYWYRQTLGQGPEFLTYFQNEAQLEKSRLLSDRFSAERPKGSFSTLEIQRTEQGDSAMYLCASSFGLAGQTQYFGPGTRLLVL.